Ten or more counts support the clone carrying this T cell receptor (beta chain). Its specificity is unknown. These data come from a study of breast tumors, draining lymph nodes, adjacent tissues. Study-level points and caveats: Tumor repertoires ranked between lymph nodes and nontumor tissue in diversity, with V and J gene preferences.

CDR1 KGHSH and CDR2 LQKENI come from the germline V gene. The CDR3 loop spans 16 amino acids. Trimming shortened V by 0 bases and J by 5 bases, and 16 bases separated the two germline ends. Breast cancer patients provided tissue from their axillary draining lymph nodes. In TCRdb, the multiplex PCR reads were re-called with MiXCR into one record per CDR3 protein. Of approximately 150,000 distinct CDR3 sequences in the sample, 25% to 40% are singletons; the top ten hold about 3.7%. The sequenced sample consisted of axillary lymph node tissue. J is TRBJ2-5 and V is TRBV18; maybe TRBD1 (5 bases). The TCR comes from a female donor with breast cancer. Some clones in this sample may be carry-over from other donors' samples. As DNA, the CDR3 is TGTGCCAGCTCACCACCAGGGATAGGGGCTGGGGAGACCCAGTACTTC. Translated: CASSPPGIGAGETQYF.